This TCR beta chain was profiled in a study of cytomegalovirus exposure and HLA in healthy donors. The table lists this clone with a count of one. Its antigen remains unidentified. The CDR3 extends over 15 amino acids. The V gene's germline CDR1 is SGDLS and CDR2 YYNGEE. With 6 bases removed from V and 3 bases from J, the gap between germline ends came to 16 bases. Study-wide results and limits: Later analysis showed most CMV-associated TCR beta chains appearing HLA-restricted. After further analysis at a later stage, 16,951 TCR beta sequences were associated with HLA alleles at 0.05 false discovery rate. One variant, a missense change in DCLRE1C, was linked in a later analysis to TCR beta V- and J-gene trimming. TCR beta chains numbering under 200 were designated cytomegalovirus-associated.

PCR primers comprised 60 Vbeta and 13 Jbeta primers. Sequenced by immunoSEQ multiplex PCR; TCRdb stores in-frame clones only, minus some. The data contain roughly 160,000 clones, about four fifths of them singletons. Sequencing was carried out using PBMCs. The receptor was derived from a man aged 25 to 40 in good health and CMV-seronegative. The V and J genes are TRBV9 and TRBJ2-1; possibly TRBD1 for D (6 bases). The CDR3: CASTQGTQSYNEQFF. The CDR3 nucleotides read TGTGCCAGCACCCAGGGGACCCAAAGCTACAATGAGCAGTTCTTC.